This T cell receptor beta chain appears in the sequencing data of a study of blood T cell repertoires in COVID-19. Study-level information: COVID-19 samples, acute and convalescent, were from the United States, Italy and Spain. The cDNA or gDNA used as material had been derived from T cells, B-cell-depleted T cells, or PBMCs.

V dropped 0 bases and J dropped 3; count of bases not matched to a gene: 2. This CDR3 is built from 15 residues. Germline V lookup: CDR1 SGHNT, CDR2 YYREEE (reference sequence). Per the original methods: Reference gene primer amplification gave nucleated cell count estimates. Using immunoSEQ multiplex PCR, the repertoire was profiled, and TCRdb retains in-frame clones only, with some absent. Clonal size and the V and J genes are those of that table, whereas D and trimming came from the DNA. Of about 33,000 clones listed, around 85% are singletons. The chain recombines TRBV5-4 with TRBJ1-1; 10 nucleotides agree with TRBD1. The material sequenced was peripheral blood. This TCR derives from an elderly woman with active or convalescent COVID-19. The CDR3 DNA reads TGTGCCAGCAGCTTGGAGGACAGGGGGGACACTGAAGCTTTCTTT. This gives the protein CASSLEDRGDTEAFF. Based on the CDR3 plus reference TRBV5-4 and TRBJ1-1, the full variable domain is ETGVTQSPTHLIKTRGQQVTLRCSSQSGHNTVSWYQQALGQGPQFIFQYYREEENGRGNFPPRFSGLQFPNYSSELNVNALELDDSALYLCASSLEDRGDTEAFFGQGTRLTVV.